Below are 15 T cell receptor beta chains sequenced from a single sample in a study of OX40 agonist ivuxolimab in advanced cancers. Profiling relied on immunoSEQ multiplex PCR, and the TCRdb table lists in-frame clones only, not all of them. This sample has about 69,000 clones, with 91% found just once. The sequences come from CD4+ or CD8+ T cells sorted from blood, collected in a trial of the OX40 agonist ivuxolimab. These receptors originate from an adult with an advanced solid tumor such as melanoma, head and neck, liver or kidney cancer.

This chain uses TRBV27 with TRBJ2-3; TRBD2 aligns across 11 bases. In germline, CDR1 is MNHEY, CDR2 SMNVEV (reference sequence). This CDR3 spans 15 amino acids. The V and J ends lost 6 bases and 3 bases, in that order; junction bases with no gene match: 5. CDR3 bases: TGTGCCAGCAGGCTCCTAGCGGGAGGTACAGATACGCAGTATTTT. Its translation: CASRLLAGGTDTQYF.

Worth noting for this clone: A far larger clone is one base from this, pointing to a likely read error. The sample holds other DNA sequences that translate to the same CDR3. The CDR3 spells CASSQESGNTEAFF. The CDR3 DNA sequence: TGTGCCAGCAGCCAAGAATCGGGGAACACTGAAGCTTTCTTT. This chain links TRBV5-6 with TRBJ1-1, with no clear D. V was trimmed by 4 bases and J by 1 base, leaving 11 bases between them. CDR3 length: 14 amino acids. Germline CDR1 is SGHDT and CDR2 is YYEEEE.

This rearrangement joins TRBV4-3 to TRBJ2-3; possible D gene TRBD2, 6 bases. The CDR3 covers 16 residues. V was trimmed by 0 bases and J by 2 bases, leaving 12 bases between them. Germline CDR1 is LGHNA and CDR2 is YSLEER. CDR3 coding DNA: TGCGCCAGCAGCCAAGAACCGGGAGACTTCACAGATACGCAGTATTTT. Protein: CASSQEPGDFTDTQYF.

The chain has TRBV5-5 and TRBJ1-1; D gene ambiguous. V was cut by 5 bases and J by 3 bases, with 11 bases left in between. Germline loops: CDR1 SGHKS, CDR2 YYEKEE (reference sequence). CDR3 length equals 13 residues. The CDR3 region is CASRPPGDTEAFF. The CDR3 region has the DNA TGTGCCAGCAGGCCGCCGGGAGACACTGAAGCTTTCTTT.

The rearrangement uses TRBV27 and TRBJ2-1, with 15 bases fitting TRBD2. This CDR3 contains 19 residues. CDR1 is MNHEY, CDR2 SMNVEV, per germline (reference sequence). With 4 bases clipped from V and 8 bases from J, the junction kept 15 bases outside the gene matches. CDR3 sequence (DNA): TGTGCCAGCAGTTCGAGTCGGACTAGCGGGAGGGCATGGGACGATGAGCAGTTCTTC. Its translation is CASSSSRTSGRAWDDEQFF.

The rearrangement joins TRBV2 to TRBJ2-2; 10 nucleotides match TRBD2. The CDR3 has 19 amino acids. The trim removed 1 base at V and 3 bases at J, leaving 11 bases unmatched. From germline, CDR1 is SNHLY and CDR2 FYNNEI. The CDR3 loop is CASSEGLAGAERDTGELFF. Here the CDR3 DNA reads TGTGCCAGCAGTGAAGGGCTAGCGGGGGCGGAAAGGGACACCGGGGAGCTGTTTTTT.

This chain uses TRBV19 with TRBJ2-3, with 7 bases that match TRBD1. Germline assignment: CDR1 LNHDA and CDR2 SQIVND (reference sequence). CDR3 length: 17 amino acids. The V segment lost 5 bases and the J segment 2 bases; nucleotides outside the gene matches: 13. CDR3 coding DNA: TGTGCCAGTAGTCTAATGACAGGGCCTCGTTTCACAGATACGCAGTATTTT. This sequence encodes CASSLMTGPRFTDTQYF.

The V gene is TRBV11-2, the J gene TRBJ2-7; 9 nucleotides agree with TRBD2. The V gene end was trimmed by 2 bases and the J gene end by 4 bases; junction bases not matched to a gene: 6. Germline V gene data show CDR1 as SGHAT and CDR2 as FQNNGV. This CDR3 is 15 amino acids long. The CDR3 nucleotides read TGTGCCAGCAGCTTATCTAGCGGGGCGGCGTACGAGCAGTACTTC. It is translated as CASSLSSGAAYEQYF.

This chain connects TRBV5-6 to TRBJ1-2; no reliable D call. CDR1 and CDR2 (germline): SGHDT, YYEEEE. Trimming left V 1 base short and J 7 bases short, with 14 bases between. The CDR3 consists of 14 residues. CDR3 DNA: TGTGCCAGCAGCTTGTCCAACAAAGTCGGTGGCTACACCTTC. Translated: CASSLSNKVGGYTF.

This rearrangement joins TRBV27 to TRBJ2-1; TRBD1 matches 8 bases. Germline CDR1 MNHEY, CDR2 SMNVEV (reference sequence). Trimming removed 3 bases from V and 6 bases from J; junction bases left unmatched: 10. The CDR3 sequence is 16 residues long. The CDR3 loop is CASSFLGKGQVNEQFF. The CDR3 DNA is TGTGCCAGCAGTTTCCTAGGAAAGGGACAGGTCAATGAGCAGTTCTTC.

This rearrangement joins TRBV4-3 to TRBJ1-1; 7 bases agree with TRBD1. Germline values: CDR1 LGHNA, CDR2 YSLEER. The ends lost 0 bases at V and 3 bases at J; junction bases unmatched: 4. The CDR3 length is 15 residues. The CDR3 loop is CASSQDRDSYTEAFF. CDR3 bases: TGCGCCAGCAGCCAAGATCGGGACAGCTACACTGAAGCTTTCTTT.

The genes are TRBV7-3 and TRBJ2-1; the D gene is possibly TRBD2 (6 bases). The V end lost 3 bases, the J end lost 3 bases, and 9 bases lay between the germline ends. The CDR3 loop spans 14 amino acids. Germline CDR1 SGHTA, CDR2 FQGTGA. This CDR3 reads CASSFSTSYNEQFF. The CDR3 DNA reads TGTGCCAGCAGCTTCTCGACTAGCTACAATGAGCAGTTCTTC. Using reference TRBV7-3 and TRBJ2-1 for the parts outside the CDR3, the full variable domain is GAGVSQTPSNKVTEKGKYVELRCDPISGHTALYWYRQSLGQGPEFLIYFQGTGAADDSGLPNDRFFAVRPEGSVSTLKIQRTERGDSAVYLCASSFSTSYNEQFFGPGTRLTVL.

CDR3: CASSLSRGGNTEAFF. For the CDR3, the DNA is TGTGCCAGCAGTTTATCCCGGGGGGGGAACACTGAAGCTTTCTTT. This chain connects TRBV27 to TRBJ1-1; D might be TRBD1 (5 bases). CDR1 is MNHEY and CDR2 is SMNVEV in the germline V gene (reference sequence). This CDR3 is built from 15 residues. The ends were cut back, 0 bases at V and 1 base at J, with 9 bases in the middle.

The gene calls are TRBV27 and TRBJ2-3; D call uncertain. The CDR3 runs 15 residues. CDR1 MNHEY and CDR2 SMNVEV come from the germline V gene (reference sequence). V dropped 2 bases and J dropped 1 base, with 10 bases sitting between them. In DNA form, the CDR3 reads TGTGCCAGCAGTTTAGTGGGCCCTGGCACAGATACGCAGTATTTT. Protein: CASSLVGPGTDTQYF.

This clone was seen only a few times. The chain links TRBV27 to TRBJ2-3; TRBD1 agrees at 7 bases. The germline V gene encodes CDR1 MNHEY and CDR2 SMNVEV (reference sequence). V shed 4 bases and J 2 bases; nucleotides not matched to a gene: 3. The CDR3 totals 14 residues. The chain's CDR3 is CASSSDRDTDTQYF. DNA of the CDR3: TGTGCCAGCAGTTCTGACAGGGACACAGATACGCAGTATTTT.